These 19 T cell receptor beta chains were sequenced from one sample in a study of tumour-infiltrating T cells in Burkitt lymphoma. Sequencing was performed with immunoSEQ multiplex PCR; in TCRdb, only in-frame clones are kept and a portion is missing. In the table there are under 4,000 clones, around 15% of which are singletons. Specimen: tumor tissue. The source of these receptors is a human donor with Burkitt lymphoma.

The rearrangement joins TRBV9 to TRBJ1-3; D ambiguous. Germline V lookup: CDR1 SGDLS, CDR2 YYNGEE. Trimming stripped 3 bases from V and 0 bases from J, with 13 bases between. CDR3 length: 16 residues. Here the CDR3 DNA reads TGTGCCAGCAGCGCCAGTGGGTCCATCTCTGGAAACACCATATATTTT. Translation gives CASSASGSISGNTIYF.

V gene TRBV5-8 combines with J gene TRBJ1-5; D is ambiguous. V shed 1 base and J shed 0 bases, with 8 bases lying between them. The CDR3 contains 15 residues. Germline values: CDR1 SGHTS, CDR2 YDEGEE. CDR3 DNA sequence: TGTGCCAGCAGCTTGAAAGGGTATAGCAATCAGCCCCAGCATTTT. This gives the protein CASSLKGYSNQPQHF.

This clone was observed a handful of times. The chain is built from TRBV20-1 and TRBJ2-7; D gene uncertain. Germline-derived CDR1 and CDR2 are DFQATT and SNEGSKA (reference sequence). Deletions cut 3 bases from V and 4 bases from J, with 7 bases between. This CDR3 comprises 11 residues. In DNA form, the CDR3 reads TGCAGTGCTAGTCGTTCGTACGAGCAGTACTTC. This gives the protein CSASRSYEQYF.

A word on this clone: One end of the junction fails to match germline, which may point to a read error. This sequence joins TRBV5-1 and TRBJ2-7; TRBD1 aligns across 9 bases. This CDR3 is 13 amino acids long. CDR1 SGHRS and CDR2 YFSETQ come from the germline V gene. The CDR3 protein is CVSNRDRVYEQYF. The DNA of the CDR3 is TGCGTCAGCAACCGGGACAGGGTATACGAGCAGTACTTC.

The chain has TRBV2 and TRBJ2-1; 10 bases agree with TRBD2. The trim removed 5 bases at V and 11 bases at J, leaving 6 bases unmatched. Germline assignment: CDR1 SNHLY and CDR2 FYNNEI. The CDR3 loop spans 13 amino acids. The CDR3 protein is CASSPGTSAQQFF. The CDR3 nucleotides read TGTGCCAGCAGTCCCGGGACTAGCGCCCAGCAGTTCTTC.

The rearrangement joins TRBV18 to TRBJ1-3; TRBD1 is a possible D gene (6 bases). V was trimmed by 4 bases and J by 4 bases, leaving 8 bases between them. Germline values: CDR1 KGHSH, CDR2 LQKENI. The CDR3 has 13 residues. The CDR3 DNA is TGTGCCAGCTCACAGGGGGACGGAAACACCATATATTTT. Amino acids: CASSQGDGNTIYF.

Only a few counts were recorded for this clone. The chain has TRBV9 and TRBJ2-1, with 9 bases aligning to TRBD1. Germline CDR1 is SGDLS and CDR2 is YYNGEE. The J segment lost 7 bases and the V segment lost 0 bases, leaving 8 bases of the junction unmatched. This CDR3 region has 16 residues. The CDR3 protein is CASSVDPGTGRNEQFF. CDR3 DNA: TGTGCCAGCAGCGTAGACCCCGGGACAGGGAGGAATGAGCAGTTCTTC.

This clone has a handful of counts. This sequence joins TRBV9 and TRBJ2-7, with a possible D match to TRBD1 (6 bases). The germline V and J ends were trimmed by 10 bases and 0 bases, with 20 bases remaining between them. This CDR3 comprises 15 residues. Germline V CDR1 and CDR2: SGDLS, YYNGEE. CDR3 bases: TGTGCCGGATCGGAACAGGGACCCAACTCCTACGAGCAGTACTTC. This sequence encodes CAGSEQGPNSYEQYF.

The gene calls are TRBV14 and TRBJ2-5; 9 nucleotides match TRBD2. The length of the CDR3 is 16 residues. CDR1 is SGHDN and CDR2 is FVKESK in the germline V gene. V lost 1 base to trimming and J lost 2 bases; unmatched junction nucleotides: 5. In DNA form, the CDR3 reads TGTGCCAGCAGCCAAGGGGTGACTAGCGGACAAGAGACCCAGTACTTC. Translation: CASSQGVTSGQETQYF.

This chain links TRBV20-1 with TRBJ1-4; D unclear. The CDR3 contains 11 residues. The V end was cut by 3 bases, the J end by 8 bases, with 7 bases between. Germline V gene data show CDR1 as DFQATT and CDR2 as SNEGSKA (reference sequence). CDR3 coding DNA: TGCAGTGCTAGCCCGGGGGAAAAACTGTTTTTT. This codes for CSASPGEKLFF.

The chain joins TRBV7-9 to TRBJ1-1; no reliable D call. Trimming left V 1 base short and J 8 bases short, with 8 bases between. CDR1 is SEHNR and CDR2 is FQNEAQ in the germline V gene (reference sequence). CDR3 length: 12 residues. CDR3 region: CASSLDRTEAFF. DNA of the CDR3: TGTGCCAGCAGCTTAGATCGGACCGAAGCTTTCTTT.

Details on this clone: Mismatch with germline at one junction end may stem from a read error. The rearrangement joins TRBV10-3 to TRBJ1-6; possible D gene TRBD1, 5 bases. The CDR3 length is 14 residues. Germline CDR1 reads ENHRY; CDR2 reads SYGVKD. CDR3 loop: CAISERQGNSPLHF. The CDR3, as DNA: TGTGCCATCAGTGAGCGGCAGGGAAACTCACCCCTTCACTTT.

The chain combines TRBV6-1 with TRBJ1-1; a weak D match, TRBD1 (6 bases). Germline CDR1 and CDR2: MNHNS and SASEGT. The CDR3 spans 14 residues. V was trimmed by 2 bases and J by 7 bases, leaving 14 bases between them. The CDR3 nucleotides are TGTGCCAGCAGTGAATTACAGGGCGGGGTTGAAGCTTTCTTT. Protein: CASSELQGGVEAFF.

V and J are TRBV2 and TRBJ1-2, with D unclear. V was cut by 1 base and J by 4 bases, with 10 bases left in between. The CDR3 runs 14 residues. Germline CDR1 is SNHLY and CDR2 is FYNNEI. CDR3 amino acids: CASSEEGDLYGYTF. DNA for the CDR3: TGTGCCAGCAGTGAAGAGGGCGACCTCTATGGCTACACCTTC. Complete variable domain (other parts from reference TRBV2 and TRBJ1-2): EPEVTQTPSHQVTQMGQEVILRCVPISNHLYFYWYRQILGQKVEFLVSFYNNEISEKSEIFDDQFSVERPDGSNFTLKIRSTKLEDSAMYFCASSEEGDLYGYTFGSGTRLTVV.

The CDR3, as DNA: TGCGCCAGCAGCCCGGACCCTCAAGAGACCCAGTACTTC. Encoded protein: CASSPDPQETQYF. J is TRBJ2-5 and V is TRBV5-1; no clear D. Trimming took off 4 bases at V and 2 bases at J, with 9 bases between the two ends. The CDR3 has 13 amino acids. Germline assignment: CDR1 SGHRS and CDR2 YFSETQ.

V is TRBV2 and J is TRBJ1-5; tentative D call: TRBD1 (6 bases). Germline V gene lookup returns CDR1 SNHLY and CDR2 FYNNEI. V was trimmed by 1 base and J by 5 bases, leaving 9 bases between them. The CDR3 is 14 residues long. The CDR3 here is CASSEGQVYQPQHF. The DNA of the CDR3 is TGTGCCAGCAGTGAAGGACAGGTTTATCAGCCCCAGCATTTT. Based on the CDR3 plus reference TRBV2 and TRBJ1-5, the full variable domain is EPEVTQTPSHQVTQMGQEVILRCVPISNHLYFYWYRQILGQKVEFLVSFYNNEISEKSEIFDDQFSVERPDGSNFTLKIRSTKLEDSAMYFCASSEGQVYQPQHFGDGTRLSIL.

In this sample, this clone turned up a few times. CDR3: CATSPGGVGWVYEQYF. CDR3 coding DNA: TGTGCCACCAGTCCTGGGGGGGTAGGGTGGGTCTACGAGCAGTACTTC. This rearrangement joins TRBV15 to TRBJ2-7, with 7 bases aligning to TRBD2. Germline assignment: CDR1 LNHNV and CDR2 YYDKDF (reference sequence). This CDR3 comprises 16 residues. Trimming removed 6 bases from V and 3 bases from J; junction bases left unmatched: 14.

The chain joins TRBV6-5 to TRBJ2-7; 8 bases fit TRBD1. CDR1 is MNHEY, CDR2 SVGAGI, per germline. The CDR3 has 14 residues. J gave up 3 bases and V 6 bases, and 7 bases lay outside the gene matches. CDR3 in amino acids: CASSLGQARYEQYF. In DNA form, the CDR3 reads TGTGCCAGCAGCCTGGGACAGGCACGCTACGAGCAGTACTTC.

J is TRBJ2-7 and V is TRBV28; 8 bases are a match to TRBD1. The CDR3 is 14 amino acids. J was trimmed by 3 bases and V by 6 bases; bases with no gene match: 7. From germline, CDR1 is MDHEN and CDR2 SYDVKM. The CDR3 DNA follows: TGTGCCAGCAGACAACCGGGACAGGTCTACGAGCAGTACTTC. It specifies CASRQPGQVYEQYF.